These 25 T cell receptor beta chains were all obtained from the same sample, sequenced in a study of neurological immune-mediated disorders. TCRdb ran MiXCR on the 5' RACE reads and lists one entry per CDR3 protein. The table lists roughly 76,000 distinct CDR3 sequences, 2.5% to 3.5% of them singletons. Sample: PBMCs. These TCRs come from a woman aged 45-65 years with multiple sclerosis.

This clonotype has a count of ten or more. CDR3 nucleotide sequence: TGCAGTGCTAGACAGGGTTTGTGGGAGACCCAGTACTTC. Translating gives CSARQGLWETQYF. V is TRBV20-1 and J is TRBJ2-5, with a possible D match to TRBD1 (5 bases). The V end lost 2 bases, the J end lost 5 bases, and 12 bases lay between the germline ends. The germline V gene encodes CDR1 DFQATT and CDR2 SNEGSKA (reference sequence). This CDR3 region has 13 residues.

This clonotype was counted ten times or more. J is TRBJ1-6 and V is TRBV20-1; the D is unclear. The V end lost 0 bases, the J end lost 7 bases, and 13 bases lay between the germline ends. Germline V gives CDR1 DFQATT, CDR2 SNEGSKA (reference sequence). This CDR3 spans 15 amino acids. CDR3 coding DNA: TGCAGTGCTAGAGATACGAGGGAAGGAAATTCACCCCTCCACTTT. Translating gives CSARDTREGNSPLHF.

In this sample, this clonotype turned up many times. The chain joins TRBV18 to TRBJ2-3; 11 bases are shared with TRBD2. This CDR3 is 16 amino acids long. The V and J ends lost 6 bases and 2 bases, in that order; junction bases with no gene match: 7. CDR1 is KGHSH and CDR2 is LQKENI in the germline V gene. As DNA, the CDR3 is TGTGCCAGCTCCCCGGCTAGCGGGGGGACCACAGATACGCAGTATTTT. Its protein is CASSPASGGTTDTQYF.

This clonotype was recorded many times. The rearrangement links TRBV5-1 to TRBJ2-7; TRBD1 agrees at 9 bases. CDR1 and CDR2 (germline): SGHRS, YFSETQ. V was pared by 3 bases and J by 7 bases, with 11 bases of the junction left unmatched. This CDR3 region has 15 residues. The CDR3 nucleotides read TGCGCCAGCAGCTCCCCTGGGACAGGGCTAGGGGAGCAGTACTTC. As protein: CASSSPGTGLGEQYF.

In the case of this clonotype: Just one base apart from a much larger clone, this may be a read error. The conserved phenylalanine or tryptophan is not found at the CDR3 terminus, so this likely reflects a read error. The chain combines TRBV29-1 with TRBJ1-5; 8 bases are shared with TRBD1. V lost 6 bases, J lost 5 bases, and 3 bases stayed unmatched. Germline V lookup: CDR1 SQVTM, CDR2 ANQGSEA. CDR3 size: 12 residues. Here the CDR3 DNA reads TGCAGCGTGGGACAGGTAGATCAGCCCCAGCATTGT. It encodes CSVGQVDQPQHC.

This clonotype was found many times. The chain couples TRBV29-1 to TRBJ2-1, with 7 bases matching TRBD1. Trimming removed 1 base from V and 1 base from J; junction bases left unmatched: 10. The length of the CDR3 is 17 residues. Germline-derived CDR1 and CDR2 are SQVTM and ANQGSEA. This chain's CDR3 is CSVEGGQSIDSYNEQFF. In DNA form, the CDR3 reads TGCAGCGTTGAAGGGGGACAGAGCATTGATTCCTACAATGAGCAGTTCTTC.

This clonotype came up a few times. This sequence joins TRBV19 and TRBJ1-2; the D is unclear. The CDR3 covers 16 residues. CDR1 is LNHDA, CDR2 SQIVND, per germline (reference sequence). The V and J ends lost 3 bases and 6 bases respectively, with 20 bases between them. This chain's CDR3 is CASSIKKGPAADGYTF. CDR3 bases: TGTGCCAGTAGTATTAAGAAAGGCCCAGCAGCGGATGGCTACACCTTC.

This clonotype appeared many times. This chain uses TRBV5-1 with TRBJ2-2, with 8 bases matching TRBD1. There are 15 residues in the CDR3. Germline V lookup: CDR1 SGHRS, CDR2 YFSETQ. V shed 7 bases and J 1 base; nucleotides not matched to a gene: 6. The CDR3 here is CASGRQGMNTGELFF. CDR3 nucleotides: TGCGCCAGCGGTCGACAGGGGATGAACACCGGGGAGCTGTTTTTT.

J is TRBJ2-7 and V is TRBV29-1; tentative D call: TRBD1 (5 bases). V gave up 4 bases and J gave up 6 bases, with 13 bases separating them. The germline CDR1 and CDR2 sequences are SQVTM and ANQGSEA. The length of the CDR3 is 12 residues. The CDR3 DNA reads TGCAGCGTTGCATCAGGGATTTCCGAGCAGTACTTC. This encodes CSVASGISEQYF.

In its sample, this clonotype was seen many times. The chain employs TRBV7-2 and TRBJ1-6; the D gene is possibly TRBD1 (5 bases). Between the trimmed V and J ends, which lost 1 base and 7 bases, there was a span of 11 bases. The CDR3 covers 15 residues. CDR1 and CDR2 from the germline V gene are SGHTA and FQGNSA. CDR3 DNA sequence: TGTGCCAGCAGCTTAGGGCAGGGTGGGAATTCACCCCTCCACTTT. Protein: CASSLGQGGNSPLHF.

By share of the sample, this clonotype is medium-sized. This rearrangement joins TRBV12-3 or TRBV12-4 to TRBJ2-6; TRBD2 matches 12 bases. The CDR3 runs to 19 residues. J was trimmed by 2 bases and V by 3 bases; bases with no gene match: 8. CDR3 residues: CASSFILTSGRAGANVLTF. The CDR3 nucleotides are TGTGCCAGCAGTTTCATCCTGACTAGCGGGAGAGCTGGGGCCAACGTCCTGACTTTC.

Many counts were recorded for this clonotype. The rearrangement links TRBV5-1 to TRBJ2-7, with TRBD2 matching over 10 bases. The V and J ends lost 2 bases and 5 bases, in that order; junction bases with no gene match: 10. This CDR3 spans 16 amino acids. Germline CDR1 SGHRS, CDR2 YFSETQ. CDR3 bases: TGCGCCAGCAGCTTCCAAGTACTAGCGGGATCTGACGAGCAGTACTTC. Its translation is CASSFQVLAGSDEQYF.

This clonotype was counted many times. The chain links TRBV20-1 to TRBJ1-2, with D tentatively TRBD1 (5 bases). With 5 bases removed from V and 3 bases from J, the gap between germline ends came to 16 bases. This CDR3 contains 14 residues. Germline-derived CDR1 and CDR2 are DFQATT and SNEGSKA (reference sequence). The CDR3 nucleotides read TGCAGTGCTCGGCCGCAATCCAGGGACTATGGCTACACCTTC. Its protein product is CSARPQSRDYGYTF.

This clonotype was recorded at least ten times. The chain carries TRBV3-1 and TRBJ2-1; no clear D. CDR1 LGHDT and CDR2 YNNKEL come from the germline V gene (reference sequence). This CDR3 has 14 residues. Trimming pared 1 base from V and 3 bases from J, leaving 7 bases between. The CDR3 nucleotides are TGTGCCAGCAGCCAAGTTCACAGCTACAATGAGCAGTTCTTC. Its protein product is CASSQVHSYNEQFF.

In its sample, this clonotype was seen many times. The chain uses TRBV7-2 and TRBJ2-7; 15 bases are shared with TRBD2. The CDR3 contains 19 residues. Germline assignment: CDR1 SGHTA and CDR2 FQGNSA. Trimming removed 5 bases from V and 0 bases from J; junction bases left unmatched: 11. CDR3 bases: TGTGCCAGCAGCCCAGAAGGGACTAGCGGGGGGTCGCTCTCCTACGAGCAGTACGTC. Encoded protein: CASSPEGTSGGSLSYEQYV.

This clonotype was seen a few times. The CDR3 DNA is TGTGCCAGCAGCCAATACAGGGGGTCGGACACCGGGGAGCTGTTTTTT. Protein: CASSQYRGSDTGELFF. This chain links TRBV7-6 with TRBJ2-2; 8 nucleotides align to TRBD1. J gave up 3 bases and V 5 bases, and 8 bases lay outside the gene matches. The CDR3 is 16 amino acids. Germline V gene sequence: CDR1 SGHVS, CDR2 FNYEAQ. The variable domain in full, completed from reference TRBV7-6 and TRBJ2-2, reads GAGVSQSPRYKVTKRGQDVALRCDPISGHVSLYWYRQALGQGPEFLTYFNYEAQQDKSGLPNDRFSAERPEGSISTLTIQRTEQRDSAMYRCASSQYRGSDTGELFFGEGSRLTVL.

This clonotype showed up many times. The DNA of the CDR3 is TGTGCCAGCAGCTTAGGAAAGGGACAGGGGACGCGGGGAAACTATGGCTACACCTTC. It yields the protein CASSLGKGQGTRGNYGYTF. The V call is TRBV7-9, the J call TRBJ1-2, with 10 nucleotides matching TRBD1. V trimming: 1 base; J trimming: 2 bases; junction bases outside the gene matches: 13. The CDR3 runs 19 residues. Per germline, CDR1 SEHNR and CDR2 FQNEAQ (reference sequence).

V is TRBV6-1 and J is TRBJ2-1, with 9 bases aligning to TRBD1. The V segment lost 3 bases and the J segment 10 bases; nucleotides outside the gene matches: 16. Germline V CDR1 and CDR2: MNHNS, SASEGT. CDR3 length equals 17 residues. DNA of the CDR3: TGTGCCAGCAGTGAGTATTCGGGACAGGGAAATCTAGGAGAGCAGTTCTTC. Its translation: CASSEYSGQGNLGEQFF.

This clonotype was seen repeatedly, ten times or more. The chain is built from TRBV6-5 and TRBJ1-1; a weak D match, TRBD1 (6 bases). The CDR3 contains 11 residues. The V end lost 2 bases, the J end lost 8 bases, and 6 bases lay between the germline ends. Germline loops: CDR1 MNHEY, CDR2 SVGAGI. In DNA, the CDR3 is TGTGCCAGCAGTTACGACAGGGAAGCTTTCTTT. Translating gives CASSYDREAFF.

This clonotype was observed a few times. The chain uses TRBV6-4 and TRBJ2-1, with unresolved D. Germline CDR1 is MRHNA and CDR2 is SNTAGT. This CDR3 comprises 15 residues. Trimming removed 2 bases from V and 0 bases from J, with 8 bases in between. The chain's CDR3 is CASSDGSSSYNEQFF. CDR3 sequence (DNA): TGTGCCAGCAGTGACGGGTCAAGCTCCTACAATGAGCAGTTCTTC.

The table lists this clonotype with many counts. The V gene is TRBV20-1, the J gene TRBJ2-1, with 7 bases identical to TRBD2. V dropped 0 bases and J dropped 2; count of bases not matched to a gene: 7. Germline V gene lookup returns CDR1 DFQATT and CDR2 SNEGSKA (reference sequence). There are 16 residues in the CDR3. This CDR3 reads CSARESRGRTYNEQFF. The CDR3, as DNA: TGCAGTGCTAGAGAATCTCGCGGGAGAACCTACAATGAGCAGTTCTTC.

This clonotype was counted ten times or more. This chain uses TRBV15 with TRBJ1-6; D not resolved. V was trimmed by 1 base and J by 7 bases, leaving 11 bases between them. Per germline, CDR1 LNHNV and CDR2 YYDKDF (reference sequence). CDR3 length: 15 amino acids. This CDR3 reads CATSRGGRGNSPLHF. CDR3 in DNA: TGTGCCACCAGCAGAGGAGGCCGGGGAAATTCACCCCTCCACTTT. Supplemented by reference TRBV15 and TRBJ1-6, the full variable domain reads DAMVIQNPRYQVTQFGKPVTLSCSQTLNHNVMYWYQQKSSQAPKLLFHYYDKDFNNEADTPDNFQSRRPNTSFCFLDIRSPGLGDTAMYLCATSRGGRGNSPLHFGNGTRLTVT.

This clonotype was picked up many times. The chain is built from TRBV12-3 or TRBV12-4 and TRBJ1-6, with D possibly being TRBD1 (6 bases). V was shortened by 6 bases and J by 9 bases, with 12 bases between the two germline ends. The CDR3 is 13 amino acids. CDR3 residues: CASRNREGSPLHF. The CDR3 DNA reads as TGTGCCAGCAGAAACAGGGAGGGTTCACCCCTCCACTTT.

This clonotype was seen at least ten times. This chain links TRBV12-3 or TRBV12-4 with TRBJ1-1, with TRBD1 as a possible D gene (5 bases). This CDR3 spans 14 amino acids. The V and J ends lost 5 bases and 1 base respectively, with 11 bases between them. For the CDR3, the DNA is TGTGCCAGCAGTCCATCTAGGGGGAACACTGAAGCTTTCTTT. Protein: CASSPSRGNTEAFF.

This clonotype was seen at least ten times. The genes are TRBV15 and TRBJ1-2; D remains ambiguous. The CDR3 runs 17 residues. CDR1 is LNHNV, CDR2 YYDKDF, per germline (reference sequence). V lost 0 bases and J lost 0, with 14 bases in between. In DNA form, the CDR3 reads TGTGCCACCAGCAGAGATCTTACAGAAGCATCTAACTATGGCTACACCTTC. Amino acids: CATSRDLTEASNYGYTF.